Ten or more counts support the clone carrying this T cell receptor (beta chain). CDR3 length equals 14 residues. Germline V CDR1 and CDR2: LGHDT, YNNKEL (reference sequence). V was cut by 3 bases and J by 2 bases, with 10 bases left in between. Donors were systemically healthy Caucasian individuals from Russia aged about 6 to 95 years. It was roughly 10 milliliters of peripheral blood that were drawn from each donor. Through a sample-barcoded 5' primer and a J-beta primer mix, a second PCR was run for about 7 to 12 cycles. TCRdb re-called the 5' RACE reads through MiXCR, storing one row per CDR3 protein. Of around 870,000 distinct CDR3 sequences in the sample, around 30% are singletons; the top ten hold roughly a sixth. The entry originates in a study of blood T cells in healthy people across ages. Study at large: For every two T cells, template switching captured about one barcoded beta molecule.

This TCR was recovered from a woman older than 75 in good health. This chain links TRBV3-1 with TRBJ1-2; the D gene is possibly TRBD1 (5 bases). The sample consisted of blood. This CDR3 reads CASSQGGVNYGYTF. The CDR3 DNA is TGTGCCAGCAGCCAGGGGGGAGTGAACTATGGCTACACCTTC.